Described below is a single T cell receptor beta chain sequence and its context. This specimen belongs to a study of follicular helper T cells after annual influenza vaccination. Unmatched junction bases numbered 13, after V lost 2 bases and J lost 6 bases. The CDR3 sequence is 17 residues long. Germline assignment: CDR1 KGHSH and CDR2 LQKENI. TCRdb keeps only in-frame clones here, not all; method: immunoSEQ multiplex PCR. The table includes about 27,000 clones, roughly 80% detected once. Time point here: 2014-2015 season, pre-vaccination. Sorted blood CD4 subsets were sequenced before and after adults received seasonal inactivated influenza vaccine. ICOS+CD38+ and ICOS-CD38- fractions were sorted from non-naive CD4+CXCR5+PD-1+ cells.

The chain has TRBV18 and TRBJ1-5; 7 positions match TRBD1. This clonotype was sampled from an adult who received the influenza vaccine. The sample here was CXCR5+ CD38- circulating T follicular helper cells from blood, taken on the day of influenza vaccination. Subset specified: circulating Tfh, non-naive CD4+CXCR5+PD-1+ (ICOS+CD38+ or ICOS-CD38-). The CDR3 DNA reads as TGTGCCAGCTCACCAACACAGGGGCTGGGGGCGGGTCAGCCCCAGCATTTT. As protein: CASSPTQGLGAGQPQHF.